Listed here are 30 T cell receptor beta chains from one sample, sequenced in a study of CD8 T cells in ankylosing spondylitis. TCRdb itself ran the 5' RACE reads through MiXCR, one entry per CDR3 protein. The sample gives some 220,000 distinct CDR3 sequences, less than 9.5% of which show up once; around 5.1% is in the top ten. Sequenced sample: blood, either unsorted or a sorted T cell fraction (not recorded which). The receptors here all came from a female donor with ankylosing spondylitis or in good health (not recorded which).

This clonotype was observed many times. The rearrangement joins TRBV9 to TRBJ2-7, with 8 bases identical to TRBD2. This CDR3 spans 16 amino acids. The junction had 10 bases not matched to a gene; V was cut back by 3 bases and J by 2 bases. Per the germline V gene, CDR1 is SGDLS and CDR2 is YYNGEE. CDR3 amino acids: CASSALPAGAPYEQYF. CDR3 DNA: TGTGCCAGCAGCGCCCTTCCAGCGGGAGCGCCCTACGAGCAGTACTTC.

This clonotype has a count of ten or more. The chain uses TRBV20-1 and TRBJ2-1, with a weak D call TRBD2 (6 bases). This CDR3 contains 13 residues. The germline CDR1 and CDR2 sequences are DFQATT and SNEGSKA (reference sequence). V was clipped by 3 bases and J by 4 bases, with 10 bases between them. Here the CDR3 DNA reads TGCAGTGCTAGCTTAGCGGTGTACAATGAGCAGTTCTTC. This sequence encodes CSASLAVYNEQFF.

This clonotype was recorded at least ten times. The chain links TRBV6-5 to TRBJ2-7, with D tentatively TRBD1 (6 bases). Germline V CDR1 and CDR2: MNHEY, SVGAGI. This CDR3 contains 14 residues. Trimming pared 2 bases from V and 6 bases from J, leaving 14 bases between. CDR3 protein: CASSYGQGIREQYF. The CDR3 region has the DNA TGTGCCAGCAGTTACGGGCAGGGGATTCGCGAGCAGTACTTC.

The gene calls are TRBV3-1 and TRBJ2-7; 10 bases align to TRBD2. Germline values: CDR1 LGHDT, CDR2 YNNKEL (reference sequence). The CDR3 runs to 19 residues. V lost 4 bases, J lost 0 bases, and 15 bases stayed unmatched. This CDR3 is CASSPPSGRITGLSYEQYF. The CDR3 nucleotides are TGTGCCAGCAGCCCCCCTAGCGGGAGAATAACAGGGCTCTCCTACGAGCAGTACTTC.

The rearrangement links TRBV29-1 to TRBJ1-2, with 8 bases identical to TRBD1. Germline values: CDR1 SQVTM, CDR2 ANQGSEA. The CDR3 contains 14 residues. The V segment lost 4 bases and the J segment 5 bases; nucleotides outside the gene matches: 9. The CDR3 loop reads CSVAQGTGEYGYTF. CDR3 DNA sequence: TGCAGCGTTGCCCAAGGGACAGGCGAATATGGCTACACCTTC. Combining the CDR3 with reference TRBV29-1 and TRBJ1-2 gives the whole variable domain SAVISQKPSRDICQRGTSLTIQCQVDSQVTMMFWYRQQPGQSLTLIATANQGSEATYESGFVIDKFPISRPNLTFSTLTVSNMSPEDSSIYLCSVAQGTGEYGYTFGSGTRLTVV.

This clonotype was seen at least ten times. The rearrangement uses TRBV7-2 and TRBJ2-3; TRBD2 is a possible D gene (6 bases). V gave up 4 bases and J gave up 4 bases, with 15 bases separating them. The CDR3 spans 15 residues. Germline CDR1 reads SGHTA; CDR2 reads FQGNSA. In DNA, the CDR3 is TGTGCCAGCAGCTCCATAGTAAGGAGGGCAGATACGCAGTATTTT. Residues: CASSSIVRRADTQYF.

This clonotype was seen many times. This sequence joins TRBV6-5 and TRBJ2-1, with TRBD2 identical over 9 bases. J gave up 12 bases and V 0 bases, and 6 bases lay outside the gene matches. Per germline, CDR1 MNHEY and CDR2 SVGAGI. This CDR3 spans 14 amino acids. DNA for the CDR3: TGTGCCAGCAGTTACTCTATTCTGACTAGCGGGCAGTTCTTC. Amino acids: CASSYSILTSGQFF.

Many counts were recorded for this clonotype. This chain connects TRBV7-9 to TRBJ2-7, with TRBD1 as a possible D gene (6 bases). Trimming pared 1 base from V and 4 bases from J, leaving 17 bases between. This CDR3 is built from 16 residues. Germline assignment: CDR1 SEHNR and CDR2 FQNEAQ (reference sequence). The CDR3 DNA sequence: TGTGCCAGCAGCTTAGGAGGTGGACAGCTTTCTTACGAGCAGTACTTC. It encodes CASSLGGGQLSYEQYF. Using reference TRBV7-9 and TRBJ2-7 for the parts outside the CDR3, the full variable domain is DTGVSQNPRHKITKRGQNVTFRCDPISEHNRLYWYRQTLGQGPEFLTYFQNEAQLEKSRLLSDRFSAERPKGSFSTLEIQRTEQGDSAMYLCASSLGGGQLSYEQYFGPGTRLTVT.

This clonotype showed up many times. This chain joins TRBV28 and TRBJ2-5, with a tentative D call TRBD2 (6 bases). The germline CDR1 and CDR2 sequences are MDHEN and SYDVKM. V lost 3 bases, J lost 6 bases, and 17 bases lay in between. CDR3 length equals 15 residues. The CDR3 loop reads CASSLGGLLQKTQYF. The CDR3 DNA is TGTGCCAGCAGTTTGGGGGGACTCCTCCAGAAGACCCAGTACTTC.

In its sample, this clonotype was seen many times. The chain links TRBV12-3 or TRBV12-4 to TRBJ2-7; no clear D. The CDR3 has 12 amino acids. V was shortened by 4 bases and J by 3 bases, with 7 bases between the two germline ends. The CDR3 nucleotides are TGTGCCAGCAGTTCTCAGAACTACGAGCAGTACTTC. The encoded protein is CASSSQNYEQYF.

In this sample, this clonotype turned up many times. The CDR3 reads CASSLSSDPLGDTQYF. The CDR3 bases are TGTGCCAGCAGCTTAAGTTCAGACCCCCTTGGAGATACGCAGTATTTT. The V gene is TRBV7-2, the J gene TRBJ2-3; D is uncertain. The CDR3 consists of 16 residues. Trimming shortened V by 2 bases and J by 5 bases, and 17 bases separated the two germline ends. Per germline, CDR1 SGHTA and CDR2 FQGNSA. The full variable domain, rest sourced from reference TRBV7-2 and TRBJ2-3, is GAGVSQSPSNKVTEKGKDVELRCDPISGHTALYWYRQSLGQGLEFLIYFQGNSAPDKSGLPSDRFSAERTGGSVSTLTIQRTQQEDSAVYLCASSLSSDPLGDTQYFGPGTRLTVL.

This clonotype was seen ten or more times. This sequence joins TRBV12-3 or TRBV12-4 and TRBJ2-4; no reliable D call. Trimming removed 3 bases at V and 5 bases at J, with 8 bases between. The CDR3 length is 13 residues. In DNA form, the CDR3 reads TGTGCCAGCAGTTTCTCGCAGCAAAACATTCAGTACTTC. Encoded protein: CASSFSQQNIQYF.

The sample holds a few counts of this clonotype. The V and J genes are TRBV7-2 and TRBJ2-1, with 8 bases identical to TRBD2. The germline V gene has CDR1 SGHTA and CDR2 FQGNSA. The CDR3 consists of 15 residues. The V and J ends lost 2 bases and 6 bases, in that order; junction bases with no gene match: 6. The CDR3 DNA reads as TGTGCCAGCAGCTTACCCCTAGCGGGTCGCAATGAGCAGTTCTTC. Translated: CASSLPLAGRNEQFF.

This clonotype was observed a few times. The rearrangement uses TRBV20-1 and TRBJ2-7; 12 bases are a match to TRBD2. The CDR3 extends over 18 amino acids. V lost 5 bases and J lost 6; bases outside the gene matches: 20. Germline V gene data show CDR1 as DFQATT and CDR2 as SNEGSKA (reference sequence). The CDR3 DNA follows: TGCAGTGCTGCCACGGGGCTAGCGGGAGGGAATACCCACCGCGAGCAGTACTTC. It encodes CSAATGLAGGNTHREQYF.

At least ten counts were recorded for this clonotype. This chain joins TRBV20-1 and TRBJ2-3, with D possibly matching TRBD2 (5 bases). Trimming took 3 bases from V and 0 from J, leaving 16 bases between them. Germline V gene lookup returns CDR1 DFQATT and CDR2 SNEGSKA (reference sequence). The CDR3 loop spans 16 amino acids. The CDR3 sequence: CSASPGNRLSTDTQYF. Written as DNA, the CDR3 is TGCAGTGCTAGTCCGGGGAATCGACTTAGCACAGATACGCAGTATTTT.

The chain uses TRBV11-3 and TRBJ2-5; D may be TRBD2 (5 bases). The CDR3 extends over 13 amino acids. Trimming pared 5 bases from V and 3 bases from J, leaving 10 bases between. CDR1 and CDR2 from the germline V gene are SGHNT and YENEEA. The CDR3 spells CASSIDGEETQYF. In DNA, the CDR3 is TGTGCCAGCAGCATCGACGGGGAAGAGACCCAGTACTTC.

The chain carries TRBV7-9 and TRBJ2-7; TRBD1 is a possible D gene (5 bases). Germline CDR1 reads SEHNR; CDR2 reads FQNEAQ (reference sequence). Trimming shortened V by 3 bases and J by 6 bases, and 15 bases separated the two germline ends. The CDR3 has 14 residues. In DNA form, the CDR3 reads TGTGCCAGCAGCTTTGTTTCAGCAGGGTTCGAGCAGTACTTC. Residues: CASSFVSAGFEQYF.

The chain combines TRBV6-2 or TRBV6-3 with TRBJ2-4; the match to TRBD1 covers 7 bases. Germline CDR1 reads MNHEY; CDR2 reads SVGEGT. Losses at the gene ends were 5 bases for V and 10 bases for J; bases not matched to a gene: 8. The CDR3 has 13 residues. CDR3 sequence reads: CASSPPGQPIQYF. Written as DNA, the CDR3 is TGTGCCAGCAGTCCGCCGGGACAGCCTATTCAGTACTTC.

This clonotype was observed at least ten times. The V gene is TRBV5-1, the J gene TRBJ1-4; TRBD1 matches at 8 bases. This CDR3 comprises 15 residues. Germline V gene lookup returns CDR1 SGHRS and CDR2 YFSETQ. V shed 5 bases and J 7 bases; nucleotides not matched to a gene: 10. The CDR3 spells CASSSQGARGEKLFF. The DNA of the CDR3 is TGCGCCAGCAGTTCTCAGGGGGCTAGAGGTGAAAAACTGTTTTTT.

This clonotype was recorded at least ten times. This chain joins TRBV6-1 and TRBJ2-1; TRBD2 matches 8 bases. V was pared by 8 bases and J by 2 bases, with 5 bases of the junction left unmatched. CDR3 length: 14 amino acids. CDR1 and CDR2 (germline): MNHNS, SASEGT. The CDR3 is CASPSGRAYNEQFF. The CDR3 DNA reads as TGTGCCAGCCCTTCCGGGAGGGCCTACAATGAGCAGTTCTTC.

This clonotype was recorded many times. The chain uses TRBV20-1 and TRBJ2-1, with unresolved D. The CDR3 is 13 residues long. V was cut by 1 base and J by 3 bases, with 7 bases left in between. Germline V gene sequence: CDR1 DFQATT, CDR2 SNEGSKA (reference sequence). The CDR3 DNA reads TGCAGTGCTAGAGGGCAGGTCTACAATGAGCAGTTCTTC. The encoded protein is CSARGQVYNEQFF.

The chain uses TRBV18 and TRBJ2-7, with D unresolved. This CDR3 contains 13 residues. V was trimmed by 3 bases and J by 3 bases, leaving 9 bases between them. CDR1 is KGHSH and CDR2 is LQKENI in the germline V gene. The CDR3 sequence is CASSPQTGYEQYF. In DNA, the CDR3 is TGTGCCAGCTCACCCCAGACTGGCTACGAGCAGTACTTC.

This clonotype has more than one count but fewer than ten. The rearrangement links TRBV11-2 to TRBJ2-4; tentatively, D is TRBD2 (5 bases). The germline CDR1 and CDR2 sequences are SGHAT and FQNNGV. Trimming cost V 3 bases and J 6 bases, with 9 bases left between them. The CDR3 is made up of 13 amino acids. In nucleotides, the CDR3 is TGTGCCAGCAGCTTGGGGAGACTAAACATTCAGTACTTC. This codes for CASSLGRLNIQYF.

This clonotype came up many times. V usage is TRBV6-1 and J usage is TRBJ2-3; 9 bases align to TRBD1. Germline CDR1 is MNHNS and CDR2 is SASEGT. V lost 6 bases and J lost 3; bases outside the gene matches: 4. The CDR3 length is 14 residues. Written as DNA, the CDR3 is TGTGCCAGCAGAAGACAGGGGGGAACAGATACGCAGTATTTT. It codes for CASRRQGGTDTQYF.

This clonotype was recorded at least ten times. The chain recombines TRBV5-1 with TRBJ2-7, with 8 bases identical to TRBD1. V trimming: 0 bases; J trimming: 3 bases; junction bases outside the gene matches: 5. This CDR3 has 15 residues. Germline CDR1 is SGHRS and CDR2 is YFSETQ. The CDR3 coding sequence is TGCGCCAGCAGCTTGGGCGGACAGGGAGACTACGAGCAGTACTTC. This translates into CASSLGGQGDYEQYF.

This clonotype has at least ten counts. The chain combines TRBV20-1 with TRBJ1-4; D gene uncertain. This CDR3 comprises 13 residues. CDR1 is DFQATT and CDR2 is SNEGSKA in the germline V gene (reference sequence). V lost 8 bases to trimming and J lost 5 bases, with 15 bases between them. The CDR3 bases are TGCAGTTCCTCAGCAGCCGCAAATGAAAAACTGTTTTTT. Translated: CSSSAAANEKLFF.

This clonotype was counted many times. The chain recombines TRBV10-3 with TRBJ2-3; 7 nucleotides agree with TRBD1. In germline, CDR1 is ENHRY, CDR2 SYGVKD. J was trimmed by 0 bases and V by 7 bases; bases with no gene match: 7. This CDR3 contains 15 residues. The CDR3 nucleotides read TGTGCCATCATGATAGGGACAGCTAGCACAGATACGCAGTATTTT. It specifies CAIMIGTASTDTQYF.

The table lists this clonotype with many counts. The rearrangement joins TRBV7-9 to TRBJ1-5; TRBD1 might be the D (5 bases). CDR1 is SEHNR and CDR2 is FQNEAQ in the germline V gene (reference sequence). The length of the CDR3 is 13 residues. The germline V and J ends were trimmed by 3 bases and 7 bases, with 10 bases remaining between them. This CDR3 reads CASSFGREQPQHF. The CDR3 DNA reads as TGTGCCAGCAGCTTCGGCAGGGAACAGCCCCAGCATTTT.

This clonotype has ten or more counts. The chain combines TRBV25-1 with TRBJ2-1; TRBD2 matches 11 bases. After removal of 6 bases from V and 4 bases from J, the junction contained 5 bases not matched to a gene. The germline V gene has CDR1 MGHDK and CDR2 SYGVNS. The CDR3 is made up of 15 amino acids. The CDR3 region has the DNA TGTGCCAGCAGCTTAGCGGGAGGGGAATACAATGAGCAGTTCTTC. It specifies CASSLAGGEYNEQFF. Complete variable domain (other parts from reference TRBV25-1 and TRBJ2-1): EADIYQTPRYLVIGTGKKITLECSQTMGHDKMYWYQQDPGMELHLIHYSYGVNSTEKGDLSSESTVSRIRTEHFPLTLESARPSHTSQYLCASSLAGGEYNEQFFGPGTRLTVL.

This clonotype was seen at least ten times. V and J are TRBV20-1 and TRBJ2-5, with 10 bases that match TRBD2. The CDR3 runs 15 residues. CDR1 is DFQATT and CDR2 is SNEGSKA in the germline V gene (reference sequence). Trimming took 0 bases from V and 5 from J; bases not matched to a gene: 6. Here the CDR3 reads CSARDPSGRGETQYF. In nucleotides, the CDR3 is TGCAGTGCTAGAGATCCCAGCGGGAGGGGGGAGACCCAGTACTTC.